The next 32 T cell receptor beta chains were all read from a single sample in a study of blood T cell repertoires in COVID-19. TCRdb keeps only in-frame clones here, not all; method: immunoSEQ multiplex PCR. In the table there are 150,000 to 200,000 clones, just under 80% of which are singletons. Material: peripheral blood. The source of these receptors is a woman of 80 years or more with active or convalescent COVID-19.

V is TRBV10-1 and J is TRBJ2-7; 12 positions match TRBD2. The CDR3 spans 12 residues. J lost 9 bases, V lost 5 bases, and 2 bases had no gene match. CDR1 WNHNN and CDR2 SYGVQD come from the germline V gene (reference sequence). The CDR3 DNA reads as TGCGCCAGCAGTACTAGCGGGGGGCGGCAGTACTTC. Its translation is CASSTSGGRQYF.

The J gene is TRBJ1-4, the V gene TRBV28; D is undetermined. Trimming removed 8 bases from V and 0 bases from J, with 13 bases in between. Germline CDR1 MDHEN, CDR2 SYDVKM. The CDR3 length is 15 residues. This chain's CDR3 is CASLQGGTTNEKLFF. Here the CDR3 DNA reads TGTGCCAGCCTTCAAGGAGGTACAACTAATGAAAAACTGTTTTTT.

This chain links TRBV10-3 with TRBJ2-3; D gene unclear. Trimming removed 7 bases from V and 4 bases from J, with 9 bases in between. Per germline, CDR1 ENHRY and CDR2 SYGVKD. This CDR3 is built from 12 residues. The CDR3 DNA reads as TGTGCCATCACCTCCGCGTCAGATACGCAGTATTTT. Translated, it gives CAITSASDTQYF.

This clone was counted once. V and J are TRBV19 and TRBJ2-4; TRBD1 matches at 7 bases. The CDR3 sequence is 13 residues long. V shed 4 bases, J shed 9 bases, and the junction held 6 bases outside the gene matches. Germline V lookup: CDR1 LNHDA, CDR2 SQIVND (reference sequence). The CDR3 loop is CASSTTNRGIQYF. CDR3 DNA sequence: TGTGCCAGTAGTACAACAAACAGGGGCATTCAGTACTTC.

This sequence joins TRBV3-1 (or the pseudogene TRBV3-2) and TRBJ2-3, with D possibly TRBD2 on 5 matching bases. Deletions cut 5 bases from V and 2 bases from J, with 11 bases between. Germline assignment: CDR1 LGHDT and CDR2 YNNKEL (reference sequence). This CDR3 has 14 residues. CDR3 in DNA: TGTGCCAGCAGCTACAGCGGCTCCACAGATACGCAGTATTTT. Its translation is CASSYSGSTDTQYF.

This clone was seen more than once but under ten times. The chain couples TRBV3-1 (or the pseudogene TRBV3-2) to TRBJ1-1; D unclear. The CDR3 is made up of 15 amino acids. The V end was cut by 3 bases, the J end by 2 bases, with 13 bases between. Per germline, CDR1 LGHDT and CDR2 YNNKEL (reference sequence). CDR3 nucleotides: TGTGCCAGCAGCCACCGAGGGCGGGCAAACACTGAAGCTTTCTTT. The encoded protein is CASSHRGRANTEAFF.

The genes are TRBV4-2 and TRBJ2-1, with 7 bases matching TRBD2. The CDR3 is 17 residues long. With V trimmed by 0 bases and J by 7 bases, 12 bases remained unmatched. The V gene's germline CDR1 is LGHNA and CDR2 YNFKEQ. The CDR3 DNA reads TGTGCCAGCAGCCAAGAGGCGAGGGGACTACGGTGGAATGAGCAGTTCTTC. Translated: CASSQEARGLRWNEQFF.

This rearrangement joins TRBV27 to TRBJ2-7; D remains ambiguous. Germline lookup yields CDR1 MNHEY and CDR2 SMNVEV (reference sequence). CDR3 size: 13 residues. Trimming removed 3 bases at V and 2 bases at J, with 8 bases between. CDR3 coding DNA: TGTGCCAGCAGTTTTGCCAGGACCTACGAGCAGTACTTC. This encodes CASSFARTYEQYF.

The chain joins TRBV11-2 to TRBJ1-3; unclear D gene. The CDR3 runs 12 residues. CDR1 and CDR2 (germline): SGHAT, FQNNGV. V lost 2 bases and J 8 bases, leaving 7 bases between the germline ends. In DNA form, the CDR3 reads TGTGCCAGCAGCTTATTGGCGGACACCATATATTTT. As protein: CASSLLADTIYF. The full variable domain, its missing parts supplied by reference TRBV11-2 and TRBJ1-3, is EAGVAQSPRYKIIEKRQSVAFWCNPISGHATLYWYQQILGQGPKLLIQFQNNGVVDDSQLPKDRFSAERLKGVDSTLKIQPAKLEDSAVYLCASSLLADTIYFGEGSWLTVV.

This CDR3 reads CASRTGGDQETQYF. The DNA for the CDR3 is TGTGCCAGCAGGACAGGGGGAGACCAAGAGACCCAGTACTTC. The chain recombines TRBV6-5 with TRBJ2-5, with 9 bases matching TRBD1. The CDR3 totals 14 residues. Trimming took 6 bases from V and 0 from J; bases not matched to a gene: 2. The germline V gene has CDR1 MNHEY and CDR2 SVGAGI.

The chain combines TRBV5-5 with TRBJ1-1; a weak D match, TRBD1 (5 bases). Germline V gives CDR1 SGHKS, CDR2 YYEKEE (reference sequence). Trimming removed 3 bases at V and 6 bases at J, with 15 bases between. The CDR3 length is 14 residues. The CDR3 loop is CASSSSGSAPEAFF. The CDR3 DNA follows: TGTGCCAGCAGCTCGTCAGGGTCCGCCCCTGAAGCTTTCTTT.

The V call is TRBV14, the J call TRBJ2-5; the D is unclear. The CDR3 loop spans 14 amino acids. Trimming removed 1 base at V and 5 bases at J, with 11 bases between. Germline loops: CDR1 SGHDN, CDR2 FVKESK. CDR3 protein: CASSQVGGAETQYF. In DNA, the CDR3 is TGTGCCAGCAGCCAAGTAGGCGGCGCGGAGACCCAGTACTTC.

The chain carries TRBV6-2 or TRBV6-3 and TRBJ2-3; 7 bases agree with TRBD2. This CDR3 comprises 17 residues. The J segment lost 1 base and the V segment lost 2 bases, leaving 9 bases of the junction unmatched. Germline V lookup: CDR1 MNHEY, CDR2 SVGEGT. The CDR3 loop is CASSYRLLAGRTDTQYF. In nucleotides, the CDR3 is TGTGCCAGCAGTTACAGGTTGTTAGCGGGCCGCACAGATACGCAGTATTTT.

This rearrangement joins TRBV28 to TRBJ1-2; 7 nucleotides line up with TRBD1. V dropped 5 bases and J dropped 1; count of bases not matched to a gene: 10. Germline V gene sequence: CDR1 MDHEN, CDR2 SYDVKM. CDR3 length: 16 residues. CDR3 region: CASSTTGWGSNYGYTF. The DNA for the CDR3 is TGTGCCAGCAGTACGACAGGGTGGGGAAGTAACTATGGCTACACCTTC.

This chain connects TRBV6-6 to TRBJ1-1; TRBD1 aligns across 9 bases. The CDR3 spans 14 residues. The germline V gene encodes CDR1 MNHNY and CDR2 SVGAGI (reference sequence). V lost 7 bases and J lost 1; bases outside the gene matches: 4. CDR3 sequence: CASTSGQGNTEAFF. CDR3 coding DNA: TGTGCCAGCACCTCGGGACAGGGGAACACTGAAGCTTTCTTT.

As DNA, the CDR3 is TGTGCCAGCAGTTGGGGGAGGTATGGCTACACCTTC. Its translation is CASSWGRYGYTF. V gene TRBV28 combines with J gene TRBJ1-2, with a tentative D call TRBD1 (5 bases). Trimming pared 4 bases from V and 5 bases from J, leaving 8 bases between. Germline V gene sequence: CDR1 MDHEN, CDR2 SYDVKM. This CDR3 is built from 12 residues.

This clone was counted once. J is TRBJ1-2 and V is TRBV19, with 7 positions matching TRBD1. Germline trimming cut 1 base from V and 8 bases from J; bases unmatched to any gene: 4. The CDR3 extends over 13 amino acids. Germline CDR1 reads LNHDA; CDR2 reads SQIVND (reference sequence). As DNA, the CDR3 is TGTGCCAGTAGTATAGCGAGGGGGCTCGGCTACACCTTC. Amino acids: CASSIARGLGYTF.

The rearrangement uses TRBV5-4 and TRBJ2-7; TRBD2 aligns across 11 bases. Looked up from germline, CDR1 is SGHNT and CDR2 is YYREEE (reference sequence). The V segment lost 6 bases and the J segment 9 bases; nucleotides outside the gene matches: 17. The CDR3 has 16 amino acids. CDR3 sequence reads: CASTPGGLAGEGGQYF. CDR3 bases: TGTGCCAGCACGCCAGGCGGACTAGCGGGCGAAGGGGGGCAGTACTTC.

The rearrangement links TRBV5-1 to TRBJ2-1; D possibly corresponds to TRBD1 (5 bases). The CDR3 totals 13 residues. V lost 4 bases and J 6 bases, leaving 11 bases between the germline ends. Germline V gives CDR1 SGHRS, CDR2 YFSETQ. The CDR3 region is CASSTDNSNEQFF. CDR3 sequence (DNA): TGCGCCAGCAGCACGGACAACTCCAATGAGCAGTTCTTC.

The V call is TRBV6-4, the J call TRBJ2-5; D remains ambiguous. The CDR3 loop spans 13 amino acids. CDR1 and CDR2 (germline): MRHNA, SNTAGT. V was cut by 3 bases and J by 4 bases, with 9 bases left in between. This chain's CDR3 is CASSEGPGETQYF. CDR3 nucleotides: TGTGCCAGCAGTGAAGGTCCGGGAGAGACCCAGTACTTC.

This clone was seen a single time. The chain employs TRBV7-2 and TRBJ2-4; D possibly corresponds to TRBD1 (5 bases). Trimming removed 3 bases at V and 5 bases at J, with 11 bases between. The CDR3 spans 14 residues. Germline-derived CDR1 and CDR2 are SGHTA and FQGNSA. CDR3 nucleotides: TGTGCCAGCAGCTTCTATGGCAGGGAAAACATTCAGTACTTC. Protein sequence: CASSFYGRENIQYF.

The chain combines TRBV12-3 or TRBV12-4 with TRBJ2-3; D gene ambiguous. This CDR3 region has 12 residues. V lost 4 bases, J lost 11 bases, and 13 bases lay in between. CDR3 loop: CASSSRSTRQYF. DNA of the CDR3: TGTGCCAGCAGTTCCCGTAGCACAAGGCAGTATTTT.

V and J are TRBV7-8 and TRBJ2-3; TRBD2 aligns across 8 bases. Germline V lookup: CDR1 SGHVS, CDR2 FQNEAQ. This CDR3 region has 13 residues. The V segment lost 5 bases and the J segment 11 bases; nucleotides outside the gene matches: 9. The CDR3 DNA sequence: TGTGCCAGCAGCCAAGGGACTAGAAGTTTGCAGTATTTT. It encodes CASSQGTRSLQYF.

The chain joins TRBV16 to TRBJ1-1; possible D gene TRBD1, 6 bases. Germline V gives CDR1 KGHSY, CDR2 FQNENV. Trimming left V 0 bases short and J 5 bases short, with 10 bases between. CDR3 length: 14 amino acids. CDR3 amino acids: CASSQSGQGTEAFF. In nucleotides, the CDR3 is TGTGCCAGCAGCCAATCTGGGCAGGGGACTGAAGCTTTCTTT.

Of note for this clone: Different DNA sequences within this sample yield the same CDR3. The V gene is TRBV6-2 or TRBV6-3, the J gene TRBJ1-2; D not resolved. The CDR3 runs 15 residues. V lost 6 bases to trimming and J lost 1 base, with 15 bases between them. Germline lookup yields CDR1 MNHEY and CDR2 SVGEGT. For the CDR3, the DNA is TGTGCCAGCAGCCCACCTACGACATTTAACTATGGCTACACCTTC. It yields the protein CASSPPTTFNYGYTF.

The V and J genes are TRBV4-1 and TRBJ2-5, with 8 nucleotides matching TRBD1. V shed 4 bases, J shed 4 bases, and the junction held 11 bases outside the gene matches. CDR1 and CDR2 from the germline V gene are MGHRA and YSYEKL. The CDR3 sequence is 16 residues long. The DNA of the CDR3 is TGCGCCAGCAGCCCAGCTGACAGGGGACGGGGAGAGACCCAGTACTTC. Its translation: CASSPADRGRGETQYF.

The chain recombines TRBV3-1 (or the pseudogene TRBV3-2) with TRBJ1-1, with D possibly TRBD1 on 6 matching bases. The CDR3 is 15 residues long. Trimming shortened V by 0 bases and J by 3 bases, and 11 bases separated the two germline ends. Germline V CDR1 and CDR2: LGHDT, YNNKEL (reference sequence). In DNA form, the CDR3 reads TGTGCCAGCAGCCAAGAAGGGGGGGCGTACACTGAAGCTTTCTTT. Its protein is CASSQEGGAYTEAFF.

The gene calls are TRBV11-2 and TRBJ1-6, with D uncertain. V was shortened by 1 base and J by 0 bases, with 4 bases between the two germline ends. This CDR3 has 15 residues. Germline CDR1 reads SGHAT; CDR2 reads FQNNGV. CDR3 loop: CASSLGRSYNSPLHF. CDR3 coding DNA: TGTGCCAGCAGCTTAGGTCGCTCCTATAATTCACCCCTCCACTTT.

In its sample, this clone was seen a few times. J is TRBJ1-5 and V is TRBV15; D gene ambiguous. V lost 7 bases and J 2 bases, leaving 15 bases between the germline ends. Per germline, CDR1 LNHNV and CDR2 YYDKDF (reference sequence). The CDR3 sequence is 15 residues long. DNA for the CDR3: TGTGCCACCAAAAAACGGGCCGGGGGCAATCAGCCCCAGCATTTT. This gives the protein CATKKRAGGNQPQHF.

The rearrangement uses TRBV6-5 and TRBJ1-2; TRBD1 is a possible D gene (6 bases). Germline V gives CDR1 MNHEY, CDR2 SVGAGI. This CDR3 has 15 amino acids. Trimming left V 0 bases short and J 4 bases short, with 12 bases between. CDR3: CASSYSKDSLYGYTF. For the CDR3, the DNA is TGTGCCAGCAGTTACTCGAAGGACAGTCTCTATGGCTACACCTTC.

The chain recombines TRBV6-5 with TRBJ2-5; D is ambiguous. CDR3 length: 13 amino acids. Trimming cost V 6 bases and J 4 bases, with 12 bases left between them. Germline assignment: CDR1 MNHEY and CDR2 SVGAGI. The CDR3 loop is CASRPGPLETQYF. The CDR3 nucleotides read TGTGCCAGCAGACCTGGCCCTTTAGAGACCCAGTACTTC.

CDR3 nucleotide sequence: TGTGCCAGCAGCGTATCCCTCAATCAGCCCCAGCATTTT. Its translation: CASSVSLNQPQHF. The genes are TRBV9 and TRBJ1-5; no clear D. Trimming removed 1 base from V and 3 bases from J, with 5 bases in between. The CDR3 spans 13 residues. Germline loops: CDR1 SGDLS, CDR2 YYNGEE. Filled out from reference TRBV9 and TRBJ1-5, the complete variable domain reads DSGVTQTPKHLITATGQRVTLRCSPRSGDLSVYWYQQSLDQGLQFLIQYYNGEERAKGNILERFSAQQFPDLHSELNLSSLELGDSALYFCASSVSLNQPQHFGDGTRLSIL.